Listed below are T cell receptor beta chains from one sample, sequenced in a study of CD8 T cells in ankylosing spondylitis. Each CDR3 protein gets one entry after TCRdb re-called the 5' RACE reads with MiXCR. The data contain fewer than 550,000 distinct CDR3 sequences, approximately 5% of them singletons. The sequencing sample was made of blood, either unsorted or a sorted T cell fraction (not recorded which). These receptors originate from a male donor with ankylosing spondylitis. The CDR3 runs from the conserved cysteine through the conserved F or W. Fields, in order: CDR3 DNA, CDR3 protein, D gene, V gene, clone size, J gene. D genes are given only for firm matches. Clone size is stated in some rows and not others, as once, few, many or a class when expanded.

TGTGCCAGCAGCCAAAGACCCGACAGCTTTAATGAAAAACTGTTTTTT	CASSQRPDSFNEKLFF	NA	TRBV4-2	many	TRBJ1-4
TGCGCCAGCAGCACCGGACAGGAGACAGGGAACACCATATATTTT	CASSTGQETGNTIYF	TRBD1	TRBV5-1	many	TRBJ1-3
TGTGCCAGCAGCTTCGAAGCGAGCTCCTACAATGAGCAGTTCTTC	CASSFEASSYNEQFF	NA	TRBV4-2	NA	TRBJ2-1
TGCAGTGCTAGAGGCTACAGGGCCGGCGGCCAAGCCGGGGAGCTGTTTTTT	CSARGYRAGGQAGELFF	NA	TRBV20-1	few	TRBJ2-2
TGCGCCAGCAGCTTGGAGCATCAGGGTAATTCGCCCCTCCACTTT	CASSLEHQGNSPLHF	NA	TRBV5-1	many	TRBJ1-6
TGTGCCAGCAGCTTCAACATTCGTGAAGCTTTCTTT	CASSFNIREAFF	NA	TRBV11-2	many	TRBJ1-1
TGCAGCGCCACCGGACTGGGAGCTTTCTTT	CSATGLGAFF	NA	TRBV29-1	many	TRBJ1-1
TGCGCCAGCAGCTTGGTCGTGGAACCCTATGGCTACACCTTC	CASSLVVEPYGYTF	NA	TRBV5-1	many	TRBJ1-2
TGCGCCAGCAGCTTGGACAGTCAATACAATGAGCAGTTCTTC	CASSLDSQYNEQFF	NA	TRBV5-1	many	TRBJ2-1
TGTGCCAGCAGCTTAGGACTAGCGGGAGTTCCCAACACCGGGGAGCTGTTTTTT	CASSLGLAGVPNTGELFF	TRBD2	TRBV11-1	NA	TRBJ2-2
TGTGCCAGCAGCTTAGCGACAGGCCGAAACTACGAGCAGTACTTC	CASSLATGRNYEQYF	NA	TRBV7-2	NA	TRBJ2-7
TGTGCCATCAGTGAGTCAGTGGGGGATACTAAAGAGACCCAGTACTTC	CAISESVGDTKETQYF	NA	TRBV10-3	many	TRBJ2-5
TGTGCAACAACGGGACTAGTCTACAATGAGCAGTTCTTC	CATTGLVYNEQFF	TRBD2	TRBV6-1	many	TRBJ2-1
TGCGCCAGCAGCCAAGAAGAAGACGGGGAGCTGTTTTTT	CASSQEEDGELFF	NA	TRBV4-3	many	TRBJ2-2
TGCAGCGTTGTTCGGCCTGGGGCCAACGTCCTGACTTTC	CSVVRPGANVLTF	NA	TRBV29-1	few	TRBJ2-6
TGCGCCAGCGCAGGGTCGGGCTCCTACGAGCAGTACTTC	CASAGSGSYEQYF	NA	TRBV5-1	many	TRBJ2-7
TGTGCCAGCAGCGGGTACAGGGGGCCTAGGATGAACACTGAAGCTTTCTTT	CASSGYRGPRMNTEAFF	TRBD1	TRBV9	many	TRBJ1-1
TGTGCCAGCAGCTTAAATTCGGGAGGCTTCTATACGCAGTATTTT	CASSLNSGGFYTQYF	TRBD2	TRBV7-6	many	TRBJ2-3
TGTGCCAGCAGCGTAGAGGCAGGGGGCCGCAATGAGCAGTTCTTC	CASSVEAGGRNEQFF	TRBD1	TRBV9	many	TRBJ2-1
TGTGCCAGCAGCCGCGTCCGGCCCCCCAATCAGCCCCAGCATTTT	CASSRVRPPNQPQHF	NA	TRBV16	NA	TRBJ1-5
TGTGCCATCAGTGAGTTTCCGGGTGGCAATCAGCCCCAGCATTTT	CAISEFPGGNQPQHF	NA	TRBV10-3	many	TRBJ1-5
TGCGCCAGCAGCCCCGACAGGAACGAGCAGTACTTC	CASSPDRNEQYF	NA	TRBV5-1	many	TRBJ2-7
TGTGCCAGCAGCCCTACTCGAGCTAGCGGGAGGGCCTACAATGAGCAGTTCTTC	CASSPTRASGRAYNEQFF	TRBD2	TRBV3-1	few	TRBJ2-1
TGTGCCAGCAGTTCGCTGGGACCGTCGGGAGGCTACACCTTC	CASSSLGPSGGYTF	NA	TRBV12-3/TRBV12-4	many	TRBJ1-2
TGTGCCAGCAGCTTAAACTCTTTCTACGAGCAGTACTTC	CASSLNSFYEQYF	NA	TRBV7-3	many	TRBJ2-7
TGCAGCGTTGAGCTAGCGGGGACAGATACGCAGTATTTT	CSVELAGTDTQYF	TRBD2	TRBV29-1	many	TRBJ2-3
TGTGCCAGCAGCCTGGGACAGAGCAGATTGAACACTGAAGCTTTCTTT	CASSLGQSRLNTEAFF	TRBD1	TRBV7-2	NA	TRBJ1-1
TGTGCCAGCAGTGTCACAGGGGGGCAAGAGACCCAGTACTTC	CASSVTGGQETQYF	TRBD1	TRBV27	many	TRBJ2-5
TGTGCCAGCAGCCCCGGGCTAGTCATCTATGGCTACACCTTC	CASSPGLVIYGYTF	NA	TRBV5-6	NA	TRBJ1-2
TGTGCCTGGACTAGCGGTATTACCTACGAGCAGTACTTC	CAWTSGITYEQYF	TRBD2	TRBV30	once	TRBJ2-7
TGTGCCAGCAGTGAGGCAGGACAGCCCCAGCATTTT	CASSEAGQPQHF	NA	TRBV25-1	many	TRBJ1-5
TGTGCCAGCAGCTTAGCGGGATTCGGGGCACCCGACTCCTACGAGCAGTACTTC	CASSLAGFGAPDSYEQYF	NA	TRBV7-8	many	TRBJ2-7
TGTGCCAGCAGCCTGGGACTAGCGGGGCCGGCCGACGAGCAGTACTTC	CASSLGLAGPADEQYF	TRBD2	TRBV2	NA	TRBJ2-7
TGCAGCGTTGCATCCGGGGAGCTGTTTTTT	CSVASGELFF	NA	TRBV29-1	many	TRBJ2-2
TGCAGCGTTGATCAGGGGGGACAGGGATGGGATGGCTACACCTTC	CSVDQGGQGWDGYTF	TRBD1	TRBV29-1	many	TRBJ1-2
TGCGCCAGCTCTTCTAGCGGGAGGAGGGCAGATACGCAGTATTTT	CASSSSGRRADTQYF	TRBD2	TRBV10-2	many	TRBJ2-3
TGCAGCGCCAATTACGGGGGCGCGGGGGAGACCCAGTACTTC	CSANYGGAGETQYF	NA	TRBV29-1	many	TRBJ2-5
TGTGCCAGCACACGACAGGGGACGACCTACGAGCAGTACTTC	CASTRQGTTYEQYF	TRBD1	TRBV28	many	TRBJ2-7
TGTGCCAGCAGCCAAGATGGCAGGGACCAGACCCAGTACTTC	CASSQDGRDQTQYF	NA	TRBV4-2	few	TRBJ2-5
TGTGCCAGCAGCTTGTCCGATGGACAAGAGACCCAGTACTTC	CASSLSDGQETQYF	NA	TRBV7-2	many	TRBJ2-5
TGCAGCGCCGGGACAGAAGGTGGCTACACCTTC	CSAGTEGGYTF	TRBD1	TRBV29-1	many	TRBJ1-2
TGCGCCAGCAGCTTACTAGGGGGCATTGACACTGAAGCTTTCTTT	CASSLLGGIDTEAFF	TRBD1	TRBV5-1	many	TRBJ1-1
TGTGCCAGCAGTTTTCTGCTCTCTGGGGCCAACGTCCTGACTTTC	CASSFLLSGANVLTF	NA	TRBV27	many	TRBJ2-6
TGTGCCAGCAGCGTAGGGAGCACTAGCGGCCTTGGGTCGGAGCAGTTCTTC	CASSVGSTSGLGSEQFF	TRBD2	TRBV9	many	TRBJ2-1
TGCAGTGCTAGAACCTTGGACGGAGGGGGAGAGACCCAGTACTTC	CSARTLDGGGETQYF	NA	TRBV20-1	many	TRBJ2-5
TGTGCCAGCAGTTACATTTTCGCTGAAGCTTTCTTT	CASSYIFAEAFF	NA	TRBV6-6	many	TRBJ1-1
TGTGCCATCAGTGAAAGGTTTCTGGCAGAAGATTCCTATAATTCACCCCTCCACTTT	CAISERFLAEDSYNSPLHF	NA	TRBV10-3	many	TRBJ1-6
TGTGCCAGCAGCTCGTTAAGGACAGGGATTAACACTGAAGCTTTCTTT	CASSSLRTGINTEAFF	TRBD1	TRBV7-8	many	TRBJ1-1
TGTGCCAGCAGCCTCGTGTGGCCGGAGACCCAGTACTTC	CASSLVWPETQYF	NA	TRBV7-9	many	TRBJ2-5
TGCAGTGCCACCGCGAGGACAGGGGAATTCTACGAGCAGTACTTC	CSATARTGEFYEQYF	TRBD1	TRBV20-1	many	TRBJ2-7
TGTGCCAGCAGGCCCCCCCCGGGACACTCAAACGGGACTGAAGCTTTCTTT	CASRPPPGHSNGTEAFF	NA	TRBV6-2/TRBV6-3	many	TRBJ1-1
TGTGCCAGCAGCTTAGCGGGACATTGGGCCAATGAGCAGTTCTTC	CASSLAGHWANEQFF	NA	TRBV13	many	TRBJ2-1
TGCGCCAGCAGCGTAGAAGGACAGCCGATTGAAAAACTGTTTTTT	CASSVEGQPIEKLFF	NA	TRBV5-1	many	TRBJ1-4